The text below deals with one T cell receptor (beta chain). Its antigen is still unknown. The junction departs from the called germline gene at one end, perhaps through a read error. There are 17 residues in the CDR3. From germline, CDR1 is MNHEY and CDR2 SMNVEV (reference sequence). TCRdb itself ran the reads through MiXCR, one entry per CDR3 protein. Altogether fewer than 850,000 distinct CDR3 sequences are present, about 29% being singletons, with the ten largest covering around 13%. The sample comes from a study of T cell repertoires in cytomegalovirus infection. Study in general: HLA-B-restricted CMV epitopes that are well studied, plus recently identified HLA-C-restricted ones, were used by the study. Based on public TCR beta signatures, there were indications of CMV infection and of a matching HLA type.

Study-level results: The study found HLA-C-restricted CMV-specific TCR beta clonotypes dominating the ex vivo response. The cumulative frequency of public TCR beta families identified carriers of CMV plus the relevant HLA.

The chain has TRBV27 and TRBJ1-5, with TRBD1 identical over 9 bases. The receptor was isolated from a human donor in good health (CMV status not recorded). Some clones in this sample may be carry-over from other donors' samples. The sample in question was cultured CD8+ T cells from PBMCs, obtained from culture after CMV antigen stimulation. Here the CDR3 DNA reads TGTGTCAGCAGCTCGACAGGGGGATCTTATAGCAATCAGCCCCAGCATTTT. Residues: CVSSSTGGSYSNQPQHF.